One TCR beta chain is described in this entry. Its antigen is not identified. Germline V gives CDR1 SGDLS, CDR2 YYNGEE. The CDR3 consists of 15 residues. Trimming removed 0 bases from V and 10 bases from J; junction bases left unmatched: 9. The entry originates in a study of cytomegalovirus exposure and HLA in healthy donors. Study outcomes and limitations: Reportedly, cytomegalovirus status was diagnosed with high sensitivity and specificity.

The PCR was carried out with 60 Vbeta primers and 13 Jbeta primers. Repertoires were generated with immunoSEQ multiplex PCR, while TCRdb's copy carries only in-frame clones and drops some. The repertoire holds around 210,000 clones, with around 85% as singletons. This TCR was sampled from a man aged 50-59 years in good health and CMV-seronegative. This chain connects TRBV9 to TRBJ2-2; 7 nucleotides match TRBD1. Sequencing was performed on PBMCs. CDR3 coding DNA: TGTGCCAGCAGCGTAGTACCCTCAGGGGGTCAGGAGCTGTTTTTT. Amino acids: CASSVVPSGGQELFF.